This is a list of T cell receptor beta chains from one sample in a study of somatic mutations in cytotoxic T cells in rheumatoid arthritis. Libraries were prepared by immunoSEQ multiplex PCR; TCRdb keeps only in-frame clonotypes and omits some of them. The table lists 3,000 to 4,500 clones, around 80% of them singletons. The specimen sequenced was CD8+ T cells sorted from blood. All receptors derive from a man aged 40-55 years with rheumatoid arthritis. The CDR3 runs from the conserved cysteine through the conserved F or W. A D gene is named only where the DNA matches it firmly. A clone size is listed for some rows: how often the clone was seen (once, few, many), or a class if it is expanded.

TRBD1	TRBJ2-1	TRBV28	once	TGTGCCAGCAGTCTCTACGACAGGGTTGCGTTCTTC	CASSLYDRVAFF
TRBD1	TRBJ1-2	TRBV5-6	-	TGTGCCAGCAGCTTTGGTACAGGGGGCGGAGGTGGCTACACCTTC	CASSFGTGGGGGYTF
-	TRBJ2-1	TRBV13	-	TGTGCCAGCAGCTTAGTGGGACTCAATTACAATGAGCAGTTCTTC	CASSLVGLNYNEQFF
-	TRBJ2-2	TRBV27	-	TGTGCCAGCCCCTGGGAGGGCAGGGGGCTGGGCACCGGGGAGCTGTTTTTT	CASPWEGRGLGTGELFF
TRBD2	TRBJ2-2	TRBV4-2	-	TGTGCCAGCAGCCCCCGCCTAGGGATAGCGGGAACCGGGGAGCTGTTTTTT	CASSPRLGIAGTGELFF
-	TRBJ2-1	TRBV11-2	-	TGTGCCAGCAGCTCGAGGGCCGATAGGGATGAGCAGTTCTTC	CASSSRADRDEQFF
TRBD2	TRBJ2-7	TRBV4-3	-	TGCGCCAGCAGCCAAGACCGCGGGAGCCCTTCCTACGAGCAGTACTTC	CASSQDRGSPSYEQYF
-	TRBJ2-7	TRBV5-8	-	TGTGCCAGCAGCTTGGAGGCGGGCTTTCAGGCCTACGAGCAGTACTTC	CASSLEAGFQAYEQYF
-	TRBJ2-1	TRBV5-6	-	TGTGCCAGCAGCTTGGAGGCGGGCGAGCAGTTCTTC	CASSLEAGEQFF
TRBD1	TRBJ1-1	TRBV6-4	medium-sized	TGTGCCAGCAGCGCCGGGACAGGGGGCACTGAAGCTTTCTTT	CASSAGTGGTEAFF
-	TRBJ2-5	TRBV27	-	TGTGCCAGCAGTTTACGGGGAGCGGGAGAGACCCAGTACTTC	CASSLRGAGETQYF
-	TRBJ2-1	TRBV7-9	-	TGTGCCAGCAGCTTACCGGGGAGCTCCTACAATGAGCAGTTCTTC	CASSLPGSSYNEQFF
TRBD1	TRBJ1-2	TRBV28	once	TGTGCCAGCAGTTTGTACAGGGGGGTTGATGGCTACACCTTC	CASSLYRGVDGYTF
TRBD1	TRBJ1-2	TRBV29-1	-	TGCAGCGTTAATGTTAAAGATAGGGGGCGCGCTGGCTACACCTTC	CSVNVKDRGRAGYTF
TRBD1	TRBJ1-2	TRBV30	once	TGTGCCTGGAGTATGGTGACAGGGAACCTAAAAGTTTCCGTTCTTAACTATGGCTACACCTTC	CAWSMVTGNLKVSVLNYGYTF
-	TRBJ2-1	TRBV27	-	TGTGCCAGCAGTAACAGCTACAATGAGCAGTTCTTC	CASSNSYNEQFF
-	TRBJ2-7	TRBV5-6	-	TGTGCCAGCAGCTTCGGTGGAGGCGAGCAGTACTTC	CASSFGGGEQYF
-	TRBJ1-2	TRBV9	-	TGTGCCAGCAGCGTGACAGAAAACTATGGCTACACCTTC	CASSVTENYGYTF
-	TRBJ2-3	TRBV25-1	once	TGTGCCAGCAGTGAATTTAAGAGGTCGACGCAGTATTTT	CASSEFKRSTQYF
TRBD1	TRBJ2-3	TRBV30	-	TGTGCCTGGACACAACAGGGGAGAGGGACAGATACGCAGTATTTT	CAWTQQGRGTDTQYF
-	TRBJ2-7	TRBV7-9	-	TGTGCCAGCAGCCCCTCCGCCAGCGAGCAGTACTTC	CASSPSASEQYF
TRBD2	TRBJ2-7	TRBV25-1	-	TGTGCCAGCAGTGGAGGGACTAGCGGGAGGGCGTACGAGCAGTACTTC	CASSGGTSGRAYEQYF